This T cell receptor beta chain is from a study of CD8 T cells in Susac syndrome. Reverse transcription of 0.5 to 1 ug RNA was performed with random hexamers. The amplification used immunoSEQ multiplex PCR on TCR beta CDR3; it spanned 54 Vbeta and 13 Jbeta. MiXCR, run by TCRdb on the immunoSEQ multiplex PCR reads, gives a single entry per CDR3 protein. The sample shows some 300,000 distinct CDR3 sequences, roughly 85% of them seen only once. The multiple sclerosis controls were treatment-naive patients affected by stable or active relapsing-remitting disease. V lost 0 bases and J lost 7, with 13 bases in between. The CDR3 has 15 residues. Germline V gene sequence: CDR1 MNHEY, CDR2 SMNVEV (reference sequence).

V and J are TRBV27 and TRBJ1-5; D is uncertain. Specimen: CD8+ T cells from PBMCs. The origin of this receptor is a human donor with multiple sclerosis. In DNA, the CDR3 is TGTGCCAGCAGTTTATCGATGGGAGAGCGGCAGCCCCAGCATTTT. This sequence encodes CASSLSMGERQPQHF.